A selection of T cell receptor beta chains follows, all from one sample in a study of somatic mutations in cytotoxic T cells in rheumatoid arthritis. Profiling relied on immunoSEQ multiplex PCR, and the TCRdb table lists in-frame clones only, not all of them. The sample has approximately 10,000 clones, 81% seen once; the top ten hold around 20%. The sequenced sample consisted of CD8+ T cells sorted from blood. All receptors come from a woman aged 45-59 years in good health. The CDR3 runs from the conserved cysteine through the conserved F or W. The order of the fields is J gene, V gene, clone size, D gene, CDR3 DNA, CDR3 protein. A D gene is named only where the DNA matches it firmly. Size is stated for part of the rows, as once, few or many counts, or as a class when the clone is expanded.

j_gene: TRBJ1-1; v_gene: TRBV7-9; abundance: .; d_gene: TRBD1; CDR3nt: TGTGCCAGCAGCCCCCCTACCGGGACAGGGATGACTGAAGCTTTCTTT; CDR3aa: CASSPPTGTGMTEAFF
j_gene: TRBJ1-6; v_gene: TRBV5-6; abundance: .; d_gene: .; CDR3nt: TGTGCCAGCAGCCCGGGGACTCTCGAATCACCCCTCCACTTT; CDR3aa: CASSPGTLESPLHF
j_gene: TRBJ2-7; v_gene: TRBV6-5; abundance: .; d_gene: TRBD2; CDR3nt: TGTGCCAGCAGTTACTCGGTAGCGGGAGGGGTCTACGAGCAGTACTTC; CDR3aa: CASSYSVAGGVYEQYF
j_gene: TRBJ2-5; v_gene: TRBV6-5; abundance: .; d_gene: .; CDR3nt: TGTGCCAGCTCGCCCGGGGAGACCCAGTACTTC; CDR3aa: CASSPGETQYF
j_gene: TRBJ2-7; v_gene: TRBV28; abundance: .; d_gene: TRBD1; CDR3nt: TGTGCCAGCAGTTTAATGGGACAGAGCTACGAGCAGTACTTC; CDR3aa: CASSLMGQSYEQYF
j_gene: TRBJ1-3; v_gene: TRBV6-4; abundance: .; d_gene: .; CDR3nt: TGTGCCAGCAGTGACGGGCAGGGGATCGGAAACACCATATATTTT; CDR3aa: CASSDGQGIGNTIYF
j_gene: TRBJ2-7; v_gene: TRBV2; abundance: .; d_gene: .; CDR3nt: TGTGCCAGCAGTGAAGTGTATACAGGGACCGAGCAGTACTTC; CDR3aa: CASSEVYTGTEQYF
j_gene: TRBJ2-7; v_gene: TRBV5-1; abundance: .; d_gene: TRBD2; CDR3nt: TGCGCCAGCAGCCAACCCGGACTAGCGGGAGTCCACGAGCAGTACTTC; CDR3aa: CASSQPGLAGVHEQYF
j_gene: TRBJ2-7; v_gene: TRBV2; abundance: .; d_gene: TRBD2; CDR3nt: TGTGCCTGCCTAGCGGGAGGGACGTTGTACGAGCAGTACTTC; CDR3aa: CACLAGGTLYEQYF
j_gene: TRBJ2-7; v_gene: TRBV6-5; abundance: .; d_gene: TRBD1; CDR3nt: TGTGCCAGCAGTTACTCGGGACAGGGAAAAGGCGAGCAGTACTTC; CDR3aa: CASSYSGQGKGEQYF
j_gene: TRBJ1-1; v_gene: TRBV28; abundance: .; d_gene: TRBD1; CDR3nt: TGTGCCAGCAGTCCGTCGGACAGGGCCCAGCCTGAAGCTTTCTTT; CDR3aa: CASSPSDRAQPEAFF
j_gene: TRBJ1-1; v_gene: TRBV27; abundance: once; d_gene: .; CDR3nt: TGTGCCACCTCAAGGGTTCGGGGGGGATCCCCACCGGAAGCTTTCTTT; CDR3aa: CATSRVRGGSPPEAFF
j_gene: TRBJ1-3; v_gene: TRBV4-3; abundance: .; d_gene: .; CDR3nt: TGCGCCAGCAGCCAAGATTCCCTAATGGGCGGGGGAAACACCATATATTTT; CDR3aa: CASSQDSLMGGGNTIYF
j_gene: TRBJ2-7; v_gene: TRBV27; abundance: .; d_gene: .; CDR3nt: TGTGCCAGCAGTTTGGGGGGGCGAACCTACGAGCAGTACTTC; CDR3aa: CASSLGGRTYEQYF
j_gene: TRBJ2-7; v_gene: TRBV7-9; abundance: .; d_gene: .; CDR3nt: TGTGCCAGCAGCCCCGACACTTCCCCCTACGAGCAGTACTTC; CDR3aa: CASSPDTSPYEQYF
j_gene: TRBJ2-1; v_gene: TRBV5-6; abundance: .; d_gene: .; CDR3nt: TGTGCCAGCAGCTTGGCCACAGGTGGGGATGAGCAGTTCTTC; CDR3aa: CASSLATGGDEQFF
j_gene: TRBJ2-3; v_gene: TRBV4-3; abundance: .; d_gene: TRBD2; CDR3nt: TGCGCCAGCAGCCAAGATGGAGGACTAGCGGGGGGAAATACGCAGTATTTT; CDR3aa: CASSQDGGLAGGNTQYF
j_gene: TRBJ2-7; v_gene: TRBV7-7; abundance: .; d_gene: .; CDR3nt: TGTGCTAGCAGCTTAGCAGGGGGGGACTACGAGCAGTACTTC; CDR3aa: CASSLAGGDYEQYF
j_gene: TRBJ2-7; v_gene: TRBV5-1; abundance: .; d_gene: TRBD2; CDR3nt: TGCGCCAGCAGCTTGGGCGGGGGAAACGAGCAGTACTTC; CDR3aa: CASSLGGGNEQYF
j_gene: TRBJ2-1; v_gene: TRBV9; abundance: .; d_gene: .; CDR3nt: TGTGCCAGCAGCGTAGGCGAGGCCCGAGGGCACAATGAGCAGTTCTTC; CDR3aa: CASSVGEARGHNEQFF
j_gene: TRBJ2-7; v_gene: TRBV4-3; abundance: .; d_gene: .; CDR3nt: TGCGCCAGCAGCCAAGATCTGGTCTACTACGAGCAGTACTTC; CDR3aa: CASSQDLVYYEQYF
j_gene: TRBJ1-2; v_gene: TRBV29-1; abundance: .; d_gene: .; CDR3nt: TGCAGCGTTGAACCCCTATGGGCCGCATTAGCAGGGGATAACTATGGCTACACCTTC; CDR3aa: CSVEPLWAALAGDNYGYTF
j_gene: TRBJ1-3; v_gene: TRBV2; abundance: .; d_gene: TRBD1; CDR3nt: TGTGCCAGCAGTGAGGACAGGGACCCTGGAAACACCATATATTTT; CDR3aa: CASSEDRDPGNTIYF
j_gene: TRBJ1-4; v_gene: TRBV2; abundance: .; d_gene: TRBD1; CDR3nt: TGTGCCAGCAGTTTCGGACAGGGAAGACTAGAAAAACTGTTTTTT; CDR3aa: CASSFGQGRLEKLFF
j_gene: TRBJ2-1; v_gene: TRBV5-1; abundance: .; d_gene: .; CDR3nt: TGCGCCAGCAGCTTCTCCTCGGGGTACAATGAGCAGTTCTTC; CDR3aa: CASSFSSGYNEQFF
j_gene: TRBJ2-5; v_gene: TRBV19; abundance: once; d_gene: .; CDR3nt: TGTGCCAGTAGTATAGATTGGCAGGGGGGAGAGTACCAAGAGACCCAGTACTTC; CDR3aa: CASSIDWQGGEYQETQYF